The T cell receptor (beta chain) described here comes from a study of shared clonotypes between healthy human individuals. Germline assignment: CDR1 MNHNS and CDR2 SASEGT. This CDR3 region has 14 residues. Trimming left V 4 bases short and J 0 bases short, with 9 bases between. Assay used: immunoSEQ multiplex PCR; TCRdb lists only in-frame clones, some missing. The sample records some 2.1 million clones, 95% being singletons. The sequence was collected from a man aged 18 to 29 in good health. The source material was naive CD4+ T cells sorted from blood. The subset here: CD45RA+ positively selected. The chain employs TRBV6-1 and TRBJ1-2; D may be TRBD1 (5 bases). The CDR3 sequence is CASSVDRSNYGYTF. In nucleotides, the CDR3 is TGTGCCAGCAGTGTTGACAGATCTAACTATGGCTACACCTTC.